This T cell receptor (beta chain) was recovered during a study of blood T cell repertoires in COVID-19. Study background: From T cells, B-cell-depleted T cells, or PBMCs came the material, which was cDNA or gDNA.

The protocol was immunoSEQ multiplex PCR, while the TCRdb copy is restricted to in-frame clones and leaves out a portion. The sample consists of approximately 35,000 clones, just over 85% of them appearing once. The CDR3 sequence is 14 residues long. V gave up 2 bases and J gave up 2 bases, with 10 bases separating them. Per germline, CDR1 KGHSH and CDR2 LQKENI. The sequenced sample consisted of peripheral blood. This rearrangement joins TRBV18 to TRBJ2-7; D gene uncertain. The sequence derives from a human donor in a cohort sampled during active COVID-19. The CDR3 here is CASSPIDTTYEQYF. The CDR3 nucleotides read TGTGCCAGCTCACCAATCGACACCACCTACGAGCAGTACTTC.